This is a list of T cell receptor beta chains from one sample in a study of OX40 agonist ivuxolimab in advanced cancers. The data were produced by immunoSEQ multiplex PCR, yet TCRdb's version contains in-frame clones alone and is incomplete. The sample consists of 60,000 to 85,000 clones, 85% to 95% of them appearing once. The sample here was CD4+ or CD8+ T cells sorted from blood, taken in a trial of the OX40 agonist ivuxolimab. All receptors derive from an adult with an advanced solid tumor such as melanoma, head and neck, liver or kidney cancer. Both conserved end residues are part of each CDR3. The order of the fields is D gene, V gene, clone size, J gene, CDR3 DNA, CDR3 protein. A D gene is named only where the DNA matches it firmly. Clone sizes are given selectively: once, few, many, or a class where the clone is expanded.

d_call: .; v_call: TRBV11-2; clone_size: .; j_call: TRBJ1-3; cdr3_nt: TGTGCCAGCAGCTTAAAGGCCAACTCTGGAAACACCATATATTTT; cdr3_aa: CASSLKANSGNTIYF
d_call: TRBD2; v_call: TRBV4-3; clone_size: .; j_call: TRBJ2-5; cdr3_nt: TGCGCCAGTGCCGAAGACGGACTAGCGGGGGCCCTCCCTGAGACCCAGTACTTC; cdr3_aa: CASAEDGLAGALPETQYF
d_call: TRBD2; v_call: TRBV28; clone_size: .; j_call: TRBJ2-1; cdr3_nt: TGTGCCAGCAGGACCCCGGGACTAGCGGGTTCGGGCGGTTGGAATGAGCAGTTCTTC; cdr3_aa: CASRTPGLAGSGGWNEQFF
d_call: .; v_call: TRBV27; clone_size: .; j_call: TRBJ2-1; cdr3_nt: TGTGCCAGCAGTTCCCCCAACCGACTAGACTCCTTCTACAATGAGCAGTTCTTC; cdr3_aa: CASSSPNRLDSFYNEQFF
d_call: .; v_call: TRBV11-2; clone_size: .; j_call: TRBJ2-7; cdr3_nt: TGTGCCAGCAGCTTAGCTGGGGATGCCTACGAGCAGTACTTC; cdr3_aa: CASSLAGDAYEQYF
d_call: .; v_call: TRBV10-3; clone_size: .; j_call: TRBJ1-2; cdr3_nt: TGTGCCTCCATGGGGGACTATGGCTACACCTTC; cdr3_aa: CASMGDYGYTF
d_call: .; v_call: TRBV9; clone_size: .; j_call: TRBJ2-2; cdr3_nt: TGTGCCAGCAGCGCAGACTTTACCCCGAACACCGGGGAGCTGTTTTTT; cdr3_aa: CASSADFTPNTGELFF
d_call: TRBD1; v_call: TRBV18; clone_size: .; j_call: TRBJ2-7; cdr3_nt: TGTGCCAGCTCACCGGACAGGGGCCCCTACGAGCAGTACTTC; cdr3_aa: CASSPDRGPYEQYF
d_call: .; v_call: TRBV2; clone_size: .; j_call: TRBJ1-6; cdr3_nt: TGTGCCAGCCCAGACAGCCTGAATTCACCCCTCCACTTT; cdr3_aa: CASPDSLNSPLHF
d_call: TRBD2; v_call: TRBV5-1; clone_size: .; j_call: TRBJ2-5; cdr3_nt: TGCGCCAGCAGCCTCGGGACTAGCGGGAGAGAGACCCAGTACTTC; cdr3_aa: CASSLGTSGRETQYF
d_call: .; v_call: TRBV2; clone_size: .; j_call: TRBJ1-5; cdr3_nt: TGTGCCAGCAGCCAGTGGGGTAGCAATCAGCCCCAGCATTTT; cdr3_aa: CASSQWGSNQPQHF
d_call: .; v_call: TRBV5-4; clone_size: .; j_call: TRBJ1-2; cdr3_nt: TGTGCCAGCAGCTGGCCGCGGCGGGGCTATGGCTACACCTTC; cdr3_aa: CASSWPRRGYGYTF
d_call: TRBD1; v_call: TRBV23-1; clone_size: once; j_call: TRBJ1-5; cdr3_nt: TGCGCCAGCAGTCAATCTCCGGGACAGAGCTACAATCAGCCCCAGCATTTT; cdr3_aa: CASSQSPGQSYNQPQHF
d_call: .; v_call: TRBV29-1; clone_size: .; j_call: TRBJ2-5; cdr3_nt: TGCAGCGTTGAAGACGGGCAGAAGCAAGAGACCCAGTACTTC; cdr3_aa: CSVEDGQKQETQYF
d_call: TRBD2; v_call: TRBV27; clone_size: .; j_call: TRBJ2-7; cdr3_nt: TGTGCCAGCAGTGGACTAGCGGGGCCCTACGAGCAGTACTTC; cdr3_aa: CASSGLAGPYEQYF
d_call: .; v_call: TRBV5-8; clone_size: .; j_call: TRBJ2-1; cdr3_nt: TGTGCCAGCAGCCCCGAGTCACTATCTTTATACAATGAGCAGTTCTTC; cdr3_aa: CASSPESLSLYNEQFF
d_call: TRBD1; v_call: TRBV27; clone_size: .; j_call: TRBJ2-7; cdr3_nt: TGTGCCAGCAGTCTCCTGGGGACAGCCCCCTACGAGCAGTACTTC; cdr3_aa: CASSLLGTAPYEQYF
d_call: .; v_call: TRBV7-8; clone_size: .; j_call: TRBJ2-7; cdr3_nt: TGTGCCAGCAGCTTATGGGCGGGCGAGCAGTACTTC; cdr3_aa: CASSLWAGEQYF
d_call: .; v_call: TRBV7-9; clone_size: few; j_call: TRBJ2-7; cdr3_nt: TGTGCCAGCAGCTTACGGCCTCGGGAGCAGTACTTC; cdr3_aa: CASSLRPREQYF
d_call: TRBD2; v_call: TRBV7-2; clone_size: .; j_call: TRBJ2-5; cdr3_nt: TGTGCCAGCAGCTTATTATGGACTAGACGCCAAGAGACCCAGTACTTC; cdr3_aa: CASSLLWTRRQETQYF
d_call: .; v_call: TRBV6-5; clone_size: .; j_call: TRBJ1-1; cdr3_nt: TGTGCCAGCAGTTACGGGCAGGGGACTGAAGCTTTCTTT; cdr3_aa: CASSYGQGTEAFF
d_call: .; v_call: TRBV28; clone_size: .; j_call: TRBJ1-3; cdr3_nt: TGTGCCAGCAGTGGCGGTTCCTCTGGAAACACCATATATTTT; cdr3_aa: CASSGGSSGNTIYF
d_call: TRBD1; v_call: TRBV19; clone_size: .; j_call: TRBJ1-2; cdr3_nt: TGTGCCAGTAGTAGAGATGGGACAGGGTATGGCTACACCTTC; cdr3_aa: CASSRDGTGYGYTF